A selection of T cell receptor beta chains follows, all from one sample in a study of cytomegalovirus exposure and HLA in healthy donors. TCRdb's copy holds only in-frame clones and misses some; the assay was immunoSEQ multiplex PCR. Counted here are about 97,000 clones, about 95% occurring once; the ten biggest clones make up around 0.85%. Material: PBMCs. Receptors originate from a woman between 18 and 29 years old in good health and CMV-seronegative. Each CDR3 is given with its conserved first and last residue. A clone size is listed for some rows: how often the clone was seen (once, few, many), or a class if it is expanded.

v_call: TRBV4-2; clone_size: NA; j_call: TRBJ1-4; cdr3_aa: CASSQELRQGNEKLFF
v_call: TRBV10-3; clone_size: NA; j_call: TRBJ2-5; cdr3_aa: CAIHAGGAVSKETQYF
v_call: TRBV11-3; clone_size: NA; j_call: TRBJ2-3; cdr3_aa: CASSLVWDRAPDTQYF
v_call: TRBV30; clone_size: NA; j_call: TRBJ1-3; cdr3_aa: CAWSRTGSGNTIYF
v_call: TRBV30; clone_size: NA; j_call: TRBJ1-5; cdr3_aa: CAWSVGGNQPQHF
v_call: TRBV4-3; clone_size: NA; j_call: TRBJ1-5; cdr3_aa: CASSQGRENQPQHF
v_call: TRBV7-2; clone_size: NA; j_call: TRBJ1-1; cdr3_aa: CASSFPPTAMNTEAFF
v_call: TRBV4-1; clone_size: once; j_call: TRBJ2-2; cdr3_aa: CASSQANLTRTGELFF
v_call: TRBV9; clone_size: NA; j_call: TRBJ2-2; cdr3_aa: CASSVAGDKDGELFF
v_call: TRBV7-9; clone_size: NA; j_call: TRBJ2-2; cdr3_aa: CASSLVGTSGFTGELFF
v_call: TRBV29-1; clone_size: NA; j_call: TRBJ1-1; cdr3_aa: CSVLEMSGQMNTEAFF
v_call: TRBV7-9; clone_size: NA; j_call: TRBJ2-7; cdr3_aa: CASHPAGGGSYEQYF
v_call: TRBV2; clone_size: NA; j_call: TRBJ2-1; cdr3_aa: CASSEFSSGGNYNEQFF
v_call: TRBV7-9; clone_size: NA; j_call: TRBJ1-1; cdr3_aa: CASSPPGKETEAFF
v_call: TRBV4-3; clone_size: NA; j_call: TRBJ2-7; cdr3_aa: CASSQAGTSGVYEQYF
v_call: TRBV9; clone_size: NA; j_call: TRBJ2-1; cdr3_aa: CASSAAGTGPYNEQFF
v_call: TRBV7-2; clone_size: NA; j_call: TRBJ1-1; cdr3_aa: CASSLAGHSANTEAFF
v_call: TRBV6-1; clone_size: NA; j_call: TRBJ2-7; cdr3_aa: CASRAEQGAGYEQYF
v_call: TRBV7-8; clone_size: NA; j_call: TRBJ2-2; cdr3_aa: CASSLGLAGSTGELFF
v_call: TRBV15; clone_size: NA; j_call: NA; cdr3_aa: CATSRLGQGVYEQYF
v_call: TRBV7-9; clone_size: NA; j_call: TRBJ1-2; cdr3_aa: CASSLGGNYGYTF
v_call: TRBV18; clone_size: NA; j_call: TRBJ2-2; cdr3_aa: CASSPSTGRRTGELFF
v_call: TRBV6-4; clone_size: NA; j_call: TRBJ2-3; cdr3_aa: CASSDGLADTYCTDTQYF